What follows are 7 T cell receptor beta chains derived from one specimen sequenced in a study of cytomegalovirus exposure and HLA in healthy donors. PCR primers comprised 60 Vbeta and 13 Jbeta primers. Measured with immunoSEQ multiplex PCR; TCRdb has only the in-frame clones, and not every one. In the table there are roughly 300,000 clones, just over 85% of which are singletons. Sequences were obtained from PBMCs. These receptors were taken from a middle-aged man in good health and CMV-seropositive.

The V call is TRBV28, the J call TRBJ1-4; TRBD1 matches at 7 bases. Germline V CDR1 and CDR2: MDHEN, SYDVKM. V was pared by 4 bases and J by 0 bases, with 5 bases of the junction left unmatched. There are 16 residues in the CDR3. As DNA, the CDR3 is TGTGCCAGCAGTTCCGACAGGGACGCAACTAATGAAAAACTGTTTTTT. It encodes CASSSDRDATNEKLFF.

The chain employs TRBV5-1 and TRBJ2-6; no clear D gene. The CDR3 sequence is 16 residues long. From germline, CDR1 is SGHRS and CDR2 YFSETQ. The V gene lost 2 bases and the J gene lost 0 bases, with 9 bases spanning the gap. The CDR3 protein is CASSFQAGSGANVLTF. CDR3 sequence (DNA): TGCGCCAGCAGCTTTCAGGCTGGCTCTGGGGCCAACGTCCTGACTTTC.

In its sample, this clone was seen once. The CDR3 nucleotides are TGCGCCAGCAGCTTCGGACAGGGAGTTCAGTACTTC. This gives the protein CASSFGQGVQYF. This chain links TRBV5-1 with TRBJ2-4; 8 nucleotides agree with TRBD1. The length of the CDR3 is 12 residues. Germline V gene lookup returns CDR1 SGHRS and CDR2 YFSETQ. Unmatched junction bases numbered 3, after V lost 2 bases and J lost 11 bases. Supplemented by reference TRBV5-1 and TRBJ2-4, the full variable domain reads KAGVTQTPRYLIKTRGQQVTLSCSPISGHRSVSWYQQTPGQGLQFLFEYFSETQRNKGNFPGRFSGRQFSNSRSEMNVSTLELGDSALYLCASSFGQGVQYFGAGTRLSVL.

This clone was observed once. V is TRBV4-3 and J is TRBJ2-3; 8 positions agree with TRBD2. The CDR3 consists of 16 residues. V lost 0 bases and J lost 4; bases outside the gene matches: 6. The germline gives CDR1 LGHNA, CDR2 YSLEER. CDR3 coding DNA: TGCGCCAGCAGCCAAGATCGGGGGGGGCGCGCAGATACGCAGTATTTT. Its protein product is CASSQDRGGRADTQYF.

The chain is built from TRBV14 and TRBJ2-4, with D unresolved. Germline CDR1 and CDR2: SGHDN and FVKESK. Trimming cost V 0 bases and J 1 base, with 4 bases left between them. CDR3 length: 14 amino acids. The CDR3 coding sequence is TGTGCCAGCAGCCAAGATTCGGCCAAAAACATTCAGTACTTC. This sequence encodes CASSQDSAKNIQYF. Supplemented by reference TRBV14 and TRBJ2-4, the full variable domain reads EAGVTQFPSHSVIEKGQTVTLRCDPISGHDNLYWYRRVMGKEIKFLLHFVKESKQDESGMPNNRFLAERTGGTYSTLKVQPAELEDSGVYFCASSQDSAKNIQYFGAGTRLSVL.

The J gene is TRBJ2-5, the V gene TRBV9; TRBD2 agrees at 11 bases. CDR3 length: 13 residues. Germline CDR1 reads SGDLS; CDR2 reads YYNGEE. The V gene end was trimmed by 7 bases and the J gene end by 5 bases; junction bases not matched to a gene: 4. In DNA form, the CDR3 reads TGTGCCAGCTCTAGCGGGAGGCCGGAGACCCAGTACTTC. Amino acids: CASSSGRPETQYF.

This clone was detected only a few times. The rearrangement uses TRBV14 and TRBJ2-3; D is possibly TRBD1 (5 bases). This CDR3 has 17 amino acids. In germline, CDR1 is SGHDN, CDR2 FVKESK. V was trimmed by 6 bases and J by 5 bases, leaving 24 bases between them. The CDR3 sequence is CASSLTYSIQGVDTQYF. The CDR3 region has the DNA TGTGCCAGCAGTCTGACTTACTCGATCCAAGGGGTAGATACGCAGTATTTT.